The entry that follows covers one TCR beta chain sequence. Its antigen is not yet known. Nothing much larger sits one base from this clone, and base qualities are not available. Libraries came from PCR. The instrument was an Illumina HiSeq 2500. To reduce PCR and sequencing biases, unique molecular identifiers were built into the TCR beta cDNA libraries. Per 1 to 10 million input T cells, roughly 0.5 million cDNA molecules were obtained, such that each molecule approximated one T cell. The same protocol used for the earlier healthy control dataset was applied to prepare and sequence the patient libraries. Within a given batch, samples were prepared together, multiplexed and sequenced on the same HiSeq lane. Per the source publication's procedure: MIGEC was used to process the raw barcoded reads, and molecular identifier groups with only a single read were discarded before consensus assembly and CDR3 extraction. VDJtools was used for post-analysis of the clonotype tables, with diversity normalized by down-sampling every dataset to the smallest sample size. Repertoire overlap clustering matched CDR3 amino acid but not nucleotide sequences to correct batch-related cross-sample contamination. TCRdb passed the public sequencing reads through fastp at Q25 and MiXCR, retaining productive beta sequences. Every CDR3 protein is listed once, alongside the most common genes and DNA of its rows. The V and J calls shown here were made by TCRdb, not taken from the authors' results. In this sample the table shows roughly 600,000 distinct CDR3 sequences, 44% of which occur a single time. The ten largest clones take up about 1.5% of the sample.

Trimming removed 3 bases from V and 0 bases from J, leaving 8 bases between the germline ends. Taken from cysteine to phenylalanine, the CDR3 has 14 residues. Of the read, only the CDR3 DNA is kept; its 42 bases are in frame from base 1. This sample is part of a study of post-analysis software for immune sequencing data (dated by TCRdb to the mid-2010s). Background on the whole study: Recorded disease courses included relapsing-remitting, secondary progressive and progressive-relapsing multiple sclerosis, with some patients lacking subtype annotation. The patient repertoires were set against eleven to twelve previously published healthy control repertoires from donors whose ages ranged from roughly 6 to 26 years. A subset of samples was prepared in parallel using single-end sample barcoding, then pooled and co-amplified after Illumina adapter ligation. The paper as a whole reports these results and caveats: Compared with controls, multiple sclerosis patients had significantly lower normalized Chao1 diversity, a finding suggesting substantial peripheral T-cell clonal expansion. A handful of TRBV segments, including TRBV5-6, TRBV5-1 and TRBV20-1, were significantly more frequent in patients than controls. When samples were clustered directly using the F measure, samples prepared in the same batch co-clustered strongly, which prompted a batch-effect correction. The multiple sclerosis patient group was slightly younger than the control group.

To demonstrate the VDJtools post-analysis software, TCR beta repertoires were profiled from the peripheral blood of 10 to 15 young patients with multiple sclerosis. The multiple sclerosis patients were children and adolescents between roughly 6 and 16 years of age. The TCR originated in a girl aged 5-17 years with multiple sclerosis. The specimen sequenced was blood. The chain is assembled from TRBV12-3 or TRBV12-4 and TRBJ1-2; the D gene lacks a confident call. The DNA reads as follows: TGTGCCAGCAGTTTTGGCTCAGCTAACTATGGCTACACCTTC. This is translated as CASSFGSANYGYTF.